This T cell receptor (beta chain) was recovered during a study of control samples from healthy donors and cancer patients. With V trimmed by 0 bases and J by 2 bases, 4 bases remained unmatched. Germline lookup yields CDR1 SGHRS and CDR2 YFSETQ. The CDR3 totals 16 residues. Some clones are missing from TCRdb's copy, which holds only in-frame ones; the method was immunoSEQ multiplex PCR. The sample holds 160,000 or so clones, 90% to 95% seen once. What was sequenced was PBMCs. This sequence originates from a man aged 60 to 75 with colorectal cancer. The chain has TRBV5-1 and TRBJ1-4; 7 nucleotides match TRBD1. CDR3 coding DNA: TGCGCCAGCAGCTTGGTAGGGGGACAGACTAATGAAAAACTGTTTTTT. Its translation is CASSLVGGQTNEKLFF.